Below are 2 T cell receptor beta chains sequenced from a single sample in a study of cytomegalovirus exposure and HLA in healthy donors. Both 60 Vbeta primers and 13 Jbeta primers went into the PCR. Using immunoSEQ multiplex PCR, the repertoire was profiled, and TCRdb retains in-frame clones only, with some absent. The sample lists about 190,000 clones; 87% were seen once. Sequenced input: PBMCs. The receptors shown here come from a man aged 25 to 40 in good health and CMV-seronegative.

The CDR3 bases are TGTGCCAGGATGGGACACGCCACCGGGGAGCTGTTTTTT. Amino acid sequence: CARMGHATGELFF. The chain recombines TRBV19 with TRBJ2-2, with D possibly being TRBD1 (6 bases). The germline gives CDR1 LNHDA, CDR2 SQIVND (reference sequence). The CDR3 loop spans 13 amino acids. With 9 bases removed from V and 4 bases from J, the gap between germline ends came to 12 bases.

The chain employs TRBV30 and TRBJ2-7; 9 bases agree with TRBD1. This CDR3 has 14 residues. With V trimmed by 2 bases and J by 0 bases, 2 bases remained unmatched. Germline lookup yields CDR1 GTSNPN and CDR2 SVGIG (reference sequence). CDR3 protein: CAWSLTGGSYEQYF. The CDR3 DNA sequence: TGTGCCTGGAGTTTGACAGGGGGCTCCTACGAGCAGTACTTC.